This is a list of T cell receptor beta chains from one sample in a study of blood T cells in healthy people across ages. TCRdb used MiXCR to reprocess the 5' RACE reads, holding one entry per CDR3 protein. The sample records hundreds of thousands of distinct CDR3 sequences, just over 55% being singletons. Sequencing was performed on blood. The receptors stem from a man aged 40-49 years in good health. Both conserved end residues are part of each CDR3. A D gene is named only where the DNA matches it firmly. Some rows have no size entry. The others give once, few or many, or a class for an expanded clone.

v_call,clone_size,j_call,d_call,cdr3_aa,cdr3_nt
TRBV27,.,TRBJ2-7,.,CASSSQTISGTTNEQYF,TGTGCCAGCAGTTCCCAAACGATCTCCGGGACAACCAACGAGCAGTACTTC
TRBV5-1,few,TRBJ2-5,.,CASSLGREYQETQYF,TGCGCCAGCAGCTTGGGCCGGGAGTACCAAGAGACCCAGTACTTC
TRBV5-1,.,TRBJ1-1,TRBD1,CASSRDRGGNTEAFF,TGCGCCAGCAGCCGGGACAGGGGGGGAAACACTGAAGCTTTCTTT
TRBV5-1,.,TRBJ1-4,TRBD1,CASSLEGQYNEKLFF,TGCGCCAGCAGCTTGGAGGGACAGTATAATGAAAAACTGTTTTTT
TRBV7-9,once,TRBJ2-5,TRBD1,CASSLAQGALLREQYF,TGTGCCAGCAGCTTAGCACAGGGGGCCCTTCTACGTGAGCAGTACTTC
TRBV7-8,.,TRBJ2-7,.,CASSLEYRKGSYEQYF,TGTGCCAGCAGCTTAGAATACCGGAAGGGTTCCTACGAGCAGTACTTC
TRBV5-1,.,TRBJ1-1,.,CASSLLQGETEAFF,TGCGCCAGCAGCTTATTACAGGGAGAAACTGAAGCTTTCTTT
TRBV4-2,few,TRBJ1-4,.,CASSQERGPNEKLFF,TGTGCCAGCAGCCAAGAAAGGGGCCCGAATGAAAAACTGTTTTTT
TRBV15,.,TRBJ2-1,.,CATSRDENNEQFF,TGTGCCACCAGCAGAGACGAGAACAATGAGCAGTTCTTC
TRBV28,.,TRBJ2-6,.,CASKGGSGANVLTF,TGTGCCAGCAAAGGGGGCTCTGGGGCCAACGTCCTGACTTTC
TRBV7-8,.,TRBJ2-7,TRBD2,CASSSGSGTNSYEQYF,TGTGCCAGCAGCTCAGGGAGCGGGACTAACTCCTACGAGCAGTACTTC
TRBV27,few,TRBJ2-7,.,CASSLARDTHSYEQYF,TGTGCCAGCAGTTTAGCTAGGGACACCCACTCCTACGAGCAGTACTTC
TRBV11-2,once,TRBJ2-5,TRBD2,CASNLGGGLAEETQYF,TGTGCCAGCAACCTAGGGGGGGGACTAGCGGAAGAGACCCAGTACTTC
TRBV5-6,.,TRBJ2-7,TRBD1,CASSPQPGQGAGWYKVQYF,TGTGCCAGCAGCCCTCAACCGGGACAGGGGGCGGGTTGGTATAAGGTGCAGTACTTC
TRBV28,few,TRBJ2-7,.,CASETADAYEQYF,TGTGCCAGCGAGACAGCCGACGCCTACGAGCAGTACTTC
TRBV19,.,TRBJ2-3,TRBD2,CASRLAGVHDTQYF,TGTGCCAGTAGACTAGCGGGAGTTCACGATACGCAGTATTTT
TRBV7-3,.,TRBJ1-6,TRBD1,CASSFTGASPLHF,TGTGCCAGCAGCTTTACAGGGGCTTCACCCCTCCACTTT
TRBV6-5,few,TRBJ2-7,TRBD2,CASSYYGTNYEQYF,TGTGCCAGCAGTTACTACGGGACTAACTACGAGCAGTACTTC
TRBV7-6,.,TRBJ2-7,TRBD1,CASSLSGQGYEQYF,TGTGCCAGCAGCTTAAGTGGACAGGGCTACGAGCAGTACTTC
TRBV12-3/TRBV12-4,few,TRBJ2-5,.,CASSNRTVRLQETQYF,TGTGCCAGCAGCAACCGGACAGTTAGACTCCAAGAGACCCAGTACTTC
TRBV25-1,.,TRBJ2-3,TRBD2,CASSARLAGGADTQYF,TGTGCCAGCAGTGCAAGACTAGCGGGAGGGGCAGATACGCAGTATTTT
TRBV6-1,.,TRBJ1-2,TRBD1,CASSDQGANYGYTF,TGTGCCAGCAGTGATCAGGGGGCGAACTATGGCTACACCTTC
TRBV9,.,TRBJ1-2,TRBD1,CASSGDRGYGYTF,TGTGCCAGCAGCGGCGACAGGGGCTATGGCTACACCTTC
TRBV6-4,.,TRBJ2-3,.,CASSVIMGDTQYF,TGTGCCAGCAGTGTAATTATGGGAGATACGCAGTATTTT
TRBV11-2,.,TRBJ2-5,TRBD1,CASSLQGAYETQYF,TGTGCCAGCAGCTTACAGGGGGCCTACGAGACCCAGTACTTC
TRBV12-3/TRBV12-4,.,TRBJ2-3,.,CASSPYLGWADTQYF,TGTGCCAGCAGTCCCTACCTAGGATGGGCAGATACGCAGTATTTT
TRBV7-2,.,TRBJ2-3,.,CACSSRASDTQYF,TGTGCCTGCAGCTCAAGGGCGTCAGATACGCAGTATTTT
TRBV9,.,TRBJ2-1,TRBD2,CASSVDSGVRSGEFF,TGTGCCAGCAGCGTAGATAGCGGGGTTCGTTCCGGGGAGTTCTTC
TRBV25-1,.,TRBJ2-7,TRBD2,CANSDSGGSLYF,TGTGCCAACAGTGATAGCGGGGGCTCACTGTACTTC
TRBV14,.,TRBJ1-4,.,CASSQVPGVGEKLFF,TGTGCCAGCAGCCAAGTGCCCGGCGTCGGAGAAAAACTGTTTTTT
TRBV4-2,few,TRBJ2-7,.,CASSQSWGVASYEQYF,TGTGCCAGCAGCCAATCCTGGGGGGTTGCATCCTACGAGCAGTACTTC
TRBV5-1,.,TRBJ1-2,.,CASSLGSGSNYGYTF,TGCGCCAGCAGCTTGGGATCGGGGTCTAACTATGGCTACACCTTC
TRBV5-1,.,TRBJ1-3,.,CASSLSDTSGNTIYF,TGCGCCAGCAGCTTGTCGGACACCTCTGGAAACACCATATATTTT
TRBV29-1,.,TRBJ2-7,.,CSVESGGDYEQYF,TGCAGCGTTGAATCAGGGGGGGACTACGAGCAGTACTTC
TRBV3-1,.,TRBJ2-7,TRBD2,CASGQEPGLNYEQYF,TGTGCCAGCGGCCAAGAACCGGGACTAAACTACGAGCAGTACTTC
TRBV19,.,TRBJ2-7,.,CASAAGFSYEQYF,TGTGCCAGTGCGGCAGGTTTCTCCTACGAGCAGTACTTC
TRBV6-2/TRBV6-3,.,TRBJ2-3,.,CASSYVGVKDTQYF,TGTGCCAGCAGTTACGTGGGAGTGAAAGATACGCAGTATTTT
TRBV27,.,TRBJ2-1,TRBD2,CASSPQSGTSGRDLNNEQFF,TGTGCCAGCAGTCCTCAGTCCGGGACTAGCGGGAGGGATTTGAACAATGAGCAGTTCTTC
TRBV7-9,.,TRBJ1-4,.,CASSLGQGTNEKLFF,TGTGCCAGCAGCTTAGGGCAGGGAACTAATGAAAAACTGTTTTTT
TRBV14,.,TRBJ2-6,TRBD1,CASSQAGTGRISGANVLTF,TGTGCCAGCAGCCAAGCCGGGACAGGGAGAATATCCGGGGCCAACGTCCTGACTTTC
TRBV7-2,few,TRBJ2-1,TRBD2,CASSKMAGAGGNNEQFF,TGTGCCAGCAGCAAAATGGCCGGGGCGGGGGGGAACAATGAGCAGTTCTTC
TRBV27,.,TRBJ1-2,TRBD1,CAGSLGQGDDYGYTF,TGTGCCGGCAGTTTAGGGCAGGGGGATGACTATGGCTACACCTTC
TRBV20-1,.,TRBJ2-5,TRBD2,CSATDLAGGTETQYF,TGCAGTGCTACTGATCTAGCGGGAGGGACGGAGACCCAGTACTTC
TRBV28,.,TRBJ2-3,TRBD2,CASSLFFQREETDTQYF,TGTGCCAGCAGTTTGTTTTTCCAGCGGGAGGAAACAGATACGCAGTATTTT
TRBV6-5,.,TRBJ2-7,TRBD1,CASSDSDRGYEQYF,TGTGCCAGCAGTGACTCCGACAGGGGTTACGAGCAGTACTTC
TRBV11-1,.,TRBJ2-3,TRBD2,CASSSSRGLAGVLTSTDTQYF,TGTGCCAGCAGCTCCTCTAGAGGACTGGCGGGGGTACTGACTAGCACAGATACGCAGTATTTT
TRBV7-8,.,TRBJ2-1,TRBD2,CASSLGSGSDYNEQFF,TGTGCCAGCAGCTTGGGTAGCGGGTCTGACTACAATGAGCAGTTCTTC
TRBV10-3,.,TRBJ2-3,.,CAISGLSVDSTDTQYF,TGTGCCATCAGTGGTCTTTCGGTAGACTCCACAGATACGCAGTATTTT
TRBV29-1,.,TRBJ2-1,.,CSVGKSGGYNEQFF,TGCAGCGTTGGAAAATCCGGGGGCTACAATGAGCAGTTCTTC
TRBV5-6,.,TRBJ2-7,.,CASIQLNPTGYSYEQYF,TGTGCCAGCATCCAGTTGAACCCGACAGGTTATTCCTACGAGCAGTACTTC
TRBV27,.,TRBJ1-2,TRBD1,CASSPVGQTYNYGYTF,TGTGCCAGCAGTCCCGTGGGACAGACCTATAACTATGGCTACACCTTC
TRBV2,many,TRBJ2-7,.,CASSEIFPTGNRHYEQYF,TGTGCCAGCAGTGAGATTTTCCCAACAGGTAATCGGCACTACGAGCAGTACTTC
TRBV20-1,.,TRBJ1-6,TRBD1,CSAQTSGQEPRRIDSPLHF,TGCAGTGCTCAGACCTCGGGACAGGAACCGCGTCGGATTGATTCACCCCTCCACTTT
TRBV9,.,TRBJ2-5,.,CASSGGIDPETQYF,TGTGCCAGCAGCGGTGGGATCGACCCGGAGACCCAGTACTTC
TRBV29-1,.,TRBJ1-1,TRBD1,CSVSHRGYSEAFF,TGCAGCGTTTCTCACAGGGGGTACTCTGAAGCTTTCTTT
TRBV29-1,.,TRBJ1-2,.,CSVDWGAYYGYTF,TGCAGCGTTGACTGGGGGGCTTACTATGGCTACACCTTC
TRBV18,.,TRBJ2-7,.,CASSPAGGAYEQYF,TGTGCCAGCTCTCCTGCCGGTGGAGCCTACGAGCAGTACTTC
TRBV28,.,TRBJ2-5,.,CASSPLQGSSETQYF,TGTGCCAGCAGCCCGTTACAGGGATCGTCAGAGACCCAGTACTTC